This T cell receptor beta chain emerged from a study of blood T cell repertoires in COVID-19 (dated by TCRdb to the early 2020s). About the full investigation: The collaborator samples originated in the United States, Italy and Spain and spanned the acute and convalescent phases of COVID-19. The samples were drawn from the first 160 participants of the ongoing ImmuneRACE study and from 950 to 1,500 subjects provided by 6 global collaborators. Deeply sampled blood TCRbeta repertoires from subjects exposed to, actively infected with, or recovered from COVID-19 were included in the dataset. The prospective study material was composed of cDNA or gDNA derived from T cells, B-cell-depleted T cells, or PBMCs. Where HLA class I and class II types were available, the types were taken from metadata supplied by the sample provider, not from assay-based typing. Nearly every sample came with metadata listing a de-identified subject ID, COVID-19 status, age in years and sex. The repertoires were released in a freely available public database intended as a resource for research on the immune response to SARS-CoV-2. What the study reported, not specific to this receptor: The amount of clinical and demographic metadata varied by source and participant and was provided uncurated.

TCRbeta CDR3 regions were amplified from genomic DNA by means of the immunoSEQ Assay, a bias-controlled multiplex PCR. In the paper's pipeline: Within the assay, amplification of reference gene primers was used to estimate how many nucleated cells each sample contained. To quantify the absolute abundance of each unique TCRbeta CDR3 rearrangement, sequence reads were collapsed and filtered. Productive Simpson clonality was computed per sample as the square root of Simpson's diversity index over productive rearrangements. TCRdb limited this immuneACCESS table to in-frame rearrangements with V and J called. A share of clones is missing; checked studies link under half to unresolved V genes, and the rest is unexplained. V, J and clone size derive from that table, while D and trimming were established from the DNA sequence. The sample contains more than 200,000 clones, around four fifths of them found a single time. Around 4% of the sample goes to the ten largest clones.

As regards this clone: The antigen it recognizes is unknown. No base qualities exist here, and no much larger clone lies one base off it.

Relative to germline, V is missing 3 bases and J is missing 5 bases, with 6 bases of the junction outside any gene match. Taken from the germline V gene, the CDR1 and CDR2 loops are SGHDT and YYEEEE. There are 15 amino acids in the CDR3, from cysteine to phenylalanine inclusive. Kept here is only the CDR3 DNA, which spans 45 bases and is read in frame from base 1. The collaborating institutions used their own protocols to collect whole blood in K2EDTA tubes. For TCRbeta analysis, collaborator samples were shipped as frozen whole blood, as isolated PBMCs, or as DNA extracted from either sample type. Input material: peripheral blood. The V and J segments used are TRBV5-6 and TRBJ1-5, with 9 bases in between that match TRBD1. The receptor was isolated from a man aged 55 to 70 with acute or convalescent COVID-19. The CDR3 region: CASSSGQGYDQPQHF. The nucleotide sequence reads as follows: TGTGCCAGCAGCTCGGGACAGGGCTACGATCAGCCCCAGCATTTT.